What follows are 14 T cell receptor beta chains derived from one specimen sequenced in a study of T cell repertoires in cytomegalovirus infection. TCRdb re-called the reads with MiXCR, one entry per CDR3 protein. Among around 740,000 distinct CDR3 sequences listed, roughly 36% were seen once. Sequenced: PBMCs. These TCRs come from a human donor in good health (CMV status not recorded). Some clones in this sample may be carry-over from other donors' samples.

The V gene is TRBV28, the J gene TRBJ1-3; possible D gene TRBD1, 5 bases. The CDR3 covers 16 residues. CDR1 MDHEN and CDR2 SYDVKM come from the germline V gene. Trimming pared 2 bases from V and 3 bases from J, leaving 14 bases between. CDR3: CASSLTNRLYGNTIYF. The CDR3 DNA is TGTGCCAGCAGTTTAACTAACAGGTTATATGGAAACACCATATATTTT.

In its sample, this clonotype was seen a few times. The chain couples TRBV5-1 to TRBJ2-5; D may be TRBD2 (6 bases). The V and J ends lost 7 bases and 2 bases respectively, with 18 bases between them. The CDR3 has 15 amino acids. Germline V gives CDR1 SGHRS, CDR2 YFSETQ. CDR3 loop: CASDKGGRGQETQYF. In nucleotides, the CDR3 is TGCGCCAGCGATAAGGGCGGTCGGGGGCAAGAGACCCAGTACTTC.

This clonotype was picked up a small number of times. V gene TRBV2 combines with J gene TRBJ2-2, with 7 bases aligning to TRBD1. The CDR3 length is 15 residues. Unmatched junction bases numbered 9, after V lost 6 bases and J lost 5 bases. Germline-derived CDR1 and CDR2 are SNHLY and FYNNEI. CDR3 loop: CASSVRRTGTGELFF. Here the CDR3 DNA reads TGTGCCAGCAGCGTCCGCAGGACAGGAACCGGGGAGCTGTTTTTT.

There are many counts of this clonotype. The chain carries TRBV12-3 or TRBV12-4 and TRBJ2-1; 8 bases match TRBD2. V trimming: 3 bases; J trimming: 1 base; junction bases outside the gene matches: 5. This CDR3 comprises 16 residues. The CDR3 DNA reads as TGTGCCAGCAGTTTTGGGTCGGGGGGGTCCTACAATGAGCAGTTCTTC. This gives the protein CASSFGSGGSYNEQFF.

The chain has TRBV5-6 and TRBJ2-3; the match to TRBD2 covers 11 bases. Germline-derived CDR1 and CDR2 are SGHDT and YYEEEE. This CDR3 spans 17 amino acids. Trimming took 4 bases from V and 7 from J; bases not matched to a gene: 14. The CDR3 nucleotides read TGTGCCAGCAGCCCCCGCCGAAATAGCGGGGGGGCGAATACGCAGTATTTT. This sequence encodes CASSPRRNSGGANTQYF. Full variable domain (outside the CDR3, taken from reference TRBV5-6 and TRBJ2-3): DAGVTQSPTHLIKTRGQQVTLRCSPKSGHDTVSWYQQALGQGPQFIFQYYEEEERQRGNFPDRFSGHQFPNYSSELNVNALLLGDSALYLCASSPRRNSGGANTQYFGPGTRLTVL.

V is TRBV12-3 or TRBV12-4 and J is TRBJ1-4, with D hard to call. With 2 bases removed from V and 7 bases from J, the gap between germline ends came to 11 bases. CDR3 length equals 14 residues. As DNA, the CDR3 is TGTGCCAGCAGTTTAAGAGGTAGCGGTGAAAAACTGTTTTTT. Translation gives CASSLRGSGEKLFF.

This clonotype occurred a few times. The chain links TRBV12-3 or TRBV12-4 to TRBJ1-2; D is perhaps TRBD1 (5 bases). V lost 7 bases to trimming and J lost 8 bases, with 14 bases between them. CDR3 length: 12 amino acids. Here the CDR3 reads CASMLGVGGYTF. CDR3 in DNA: TGTGCCAGCATGCTGGGGGTCGGAGGCTACACCTTC.

The table lists this clonotype with a count of one. An end of the junction does not agree with germline; a read error may underlie this. V gene TRBV6-5 combines with J gene TRBJ2-7; unclear D gene. The CDR3 spans 14 residues. Germline values: CDR1 MNHEY, CDR2 SVGAGI. As DNA, the CDR3 is TGTGCCAGCAGCTCCTCGCGGTTTCCCTACGAGCAGTGCTTC. This translates into CASSSSRFPYEQCF.

This clonotype appeared many times. The rearrangement joins TRBV7-2 to TRBJ1-3; TRBD1 aligns across 7 bases. Per germline, CDR1 SGHTA and CDR2 FQGNSA. V lost 5 bases and J lost 0; bases outside the gene matches: 10. The CDR3 is 17 amino acids. The CDR3 spells CASSTRQGSGSGNTIYF. The DNA for the CDR3 is TGTGCCAGCAGCACACGACAGGGTTCCGGCTCTGGAAACACCATATATTTT. The full variable domain, completed using reference TRBV7-2 and TRBJ1-3, is GAGVSQSPSNKVTEKGKDVELRCDPISGHTALYWYRQSLGQGLEFLIYFQGNSAPDKSGLPSDRFSAERTGGSVSTLTIQRTQQEDSAVYLCASSTRQGSGSGNTIYFGEGSWLTVV.

With regard to this clonotype: A much larger clone differs by one base, so this may be a read error. The chain uses TRBV7-2 and TRBJ1-2; 8 nucleotides line up with TRBD1. The CDR3 consists of 22 residues. Germline CDR1 reads SGHTA; CDR2 reads FQGNSA. The CDR3 protein is CASRLDQLGQAPRRSLVGGYTF. The CDR3 DNA reads TGTGCCAGCAGATTAGACCAATTGGGACAGGCACCCCGTCGGTCCTTGGTGGGCGGCTACACCTTC.

This CDR3 reads CSARDQGQWTLNTEAFF. The DNA for the CDR3 is TGCAGTGCTAGAGATCAGGGCCAGTGGACTCTGAACACTGAAGCTTTCTTT. This rearrangement joins TRBV20-1 to TRBJ1-1; D possibly corresponds to TRBD1 (5 bases). CDR1 DFQATT and CDR2 SNEGSKA come from the germline V gene (reference sequence). The CDR3 length is 17 residues. Trimming cost V 0 bases and J 0 bases, with 17 bases left between them.

The chain has TRBV20-1 and TRBJ2-3; 12 bases fit TRBD2. The CDR3 loop spans 16 amino acids. Germline loops: CDR1 DFQATT, CDR2 SNEGSKA (reference sequence). V lost 5 bases, J lost 2 bases, and 8 bases stayed unmatched. The DNA of the CDR3 is TGCAGTGCTCACCCGACTAGCGGGAGTCACACAGATACGCAGTATTTT. It is translated as CSAHPTSGSHTDTQYF.

The chain couples TRBV18 to TRBJ2-5, with a weak D call TRBD2 (5 bases). V was cut by 2 bases and J by 7 bases, with 14 bases left in between. The CDR3 length is 14 residues. Germline lookup yields CDR1 KGHSH and CDR2 LQKENI. CDR3 sequence (DNA): TGTGCCAGCTCACCAAATCAACCCCGGGGGACCCAGTACTTC. Protein product: CASSPNQPRGTQYF.

The chain employs TRBV30 and TRBJ2-7; D gene unclear. Germline V gene data show CDR1 as GTSNPN and CDR2 as SVGIG (reference sequence). The CDR3 runs to 13 residues. Trimming cost V 3 bases and J 5 bases, with 14 bases left between them. The CDR3 nucleotides read TGTGCCTGGAGAGGGCAGGTGGGGAACGAGCAGTACTTC. This translates into CAWRGQVGNEQYF.